This T cell receptor beta chain was identified during a study of control samples from healthy donors and cancer patients. Some clones are missing from TCRdb's copy, which holds only in-frame ones; the method was immunoSEQ multiplex PCR. The sample yields approximately 150,000 clones, 91% seen once. In germline, CDR1 is SGHTA, CDR2 FQGNSA. This CDR3 region has 15 residues. Losses at the gene ends were 3 bases for V and 1 base for J; bases not matched to a gene: 4. This rearrangement joins TRBV7-2 to TRBJ2-3; 7 bases align to TRBD1. Source material: blood. The TCR originated in a man aged 25 to 40 in good health. The CDR3 spells CASSFTGAGTDTQYF. The CDR3 DNA reads TGTGCCAGCAGCTTTACAGGGGCTGGCACAGATACGCAGTATTTT.